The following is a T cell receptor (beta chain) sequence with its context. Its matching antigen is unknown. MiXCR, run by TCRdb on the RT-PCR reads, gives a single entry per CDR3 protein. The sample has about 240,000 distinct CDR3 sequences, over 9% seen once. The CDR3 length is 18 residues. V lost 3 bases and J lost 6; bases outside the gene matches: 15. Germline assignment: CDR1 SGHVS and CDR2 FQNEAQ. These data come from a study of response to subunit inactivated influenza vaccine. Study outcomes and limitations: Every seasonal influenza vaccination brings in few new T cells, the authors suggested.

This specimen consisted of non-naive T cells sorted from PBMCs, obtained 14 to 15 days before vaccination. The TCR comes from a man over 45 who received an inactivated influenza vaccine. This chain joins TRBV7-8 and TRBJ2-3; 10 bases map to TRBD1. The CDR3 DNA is TGTGCCAGCAGCTTTACCCCTGAGACAGGGGGCTATTACGATACGCAGTATTTT. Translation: CASSFTPETGGYYDTQYF.